What follows is one TCR beta chain and its context. In this sample, this clone turned up once. This receptor's antigen is unknown. No quality values exist for individual bases; no much larger clone is one base distant. TCRbeta CDR3 regions were amplified from genomic DNA by means of the immunoSEQ Assay, a bias-controlled multiplex PCR. In the source study's methods: The number of nucleated cells in each sample was estimated by amplification of reference gene primers within the assay. To quantify the absolute abundance of each unique TCRbeta CDR3 rearrangement, sequence reads were collapsed and filtered. For each sample, productive Simpson clonality was calculated as the square root of Simpson's diversity index across productive rearrangements. Drawn from immuneACCESS, this table holds only the in-frame rearrangements with V and J called that TCRdb kept. Clones are partly lost; checked studies trace under half to an unresolved V gene and leave the rest unexplained. V and J calls and clone size are as listed in that table; D and trimming were resolved from the DNA. For this sample the table gives some 150,000 clones, of which over 75% were detected only once. The top ten clonotypes cover approximately 2.8% of the sample.

Collaborating institutions collected whole blood in K2EDTA tubes following their own protocols. For TCRbeta analysis, collaborators shipped samples as frozen whole blood, isolated PBMCs, or DNA extracted from either of those sample types. From the cysteine through the phenylalanine, the CDR3 covers 17 amino acids. Just the 51-base CDR3 DNA is kept, in frame starting at base 1. CDR1 and CDR2, looked up from the germline V gene, are SGHRS and YFSETQ. Clipping removes 0 bases from V and 3 bases from J, with 6 as the unmatched junction base count. The entry originates in a study of blood T cell repertoires in COVID-19 (dated by TCRdb to about 2020). Regarding the complete study: Samples from collaborators originated in the United States, Italy and Spain and spanned both the acute and convalescent phases of COVID-19. HLA class I and class II types, where available, came from metadata supplied by the sample provider rather than from assay-based typing. Sample metadata almost always included a de-identified subject ID, COVID-19 status, age in years and sex. The repertoires were made available in a free public database intended to serve as a resource for research on the immune response to SARS-CoV-2. The material from the prospective study consisted of cDNA or gDNA derived from T cells, B-cell-depleted T cells, or PBMCs. The dataset comprised deeply sampled blood TCRbeta repertoires from subjects exposed to, actively infected with, or recovered from COVID-19. Samples came from the ongoing ImmuneRACE study (first 160 participants) plus 1,254 subjects from 6 global collaborators.

Results the study describes overall, beyond this receptor: The amount of clinical and demographic metadata varied by source and participant and was provided uncurated.

Sequencing used peripheral blood. The TCR originated in a woman in her fifties or sixties with active COVID-19. Here the chain combines TRBV5-1 and TRBJ2-3, with 11 bases in between that match TRBD2. The DNA reads as follows: TGCGCCAGCAGCTTGGGTAGCGGGAGGGCCAGTACAGATACGCAGTATTTT. It encodes CASSLGSGRASTDTQYF.